A single sample gave rise to the 27 T cell receptor beta chains below, sequenced in a study of T cells in Graves' hyperthyroidism and ophthalmopathy. The investigators amplified TCR beta CDR3 regions from RNA transcripts. The TCR CDR3 was amplified in a first-round RT-PCR using the HTBI primer set. Via MiXCR, TCRdb re-called the multiplex PCR reads, giving one row per CDR3 protein. The table shows roughly 650,000 distinct CDR3 sequences, with 15% to 20% occurring only once. The sequenced material came from blood. The receptors here all came from a woman in her thirties or forties with Graves' ophthalmopathy.

This clonotype was recorded at least ten times. The chain recombines TRBV7-8 with TRBJ2-2, with D perhaps TRBD1 or TRBD2 (5 bases each). V lost 4 bases and J 2 bases, leaving 8 bases between the germline ends. This CDR3 has 14 residues. Germline values: CDR1 SGHVS, CDR2 FQNEAQ. The CDR3 loop is CASSWGPNTGELFF. CDR3 nucleotides: TGTGCCAGCAGCTGGGGACCCAACACCGGGGAGCTGTTTTTT.

This clonotype was seen many times. The rearrangement links TRBV2 to TRBJ1-6; 7 bases are shared with TRBD1. Trimming took 4 bases from V and 6 from J; bases not matched to a gene: 6. CDR1 is SNHLY and CDR2 is FYNNEI in the germline V gene. The CDR3 is 15 residues long. The CDR3 coding sequence is TGTGCCAGCAGTGGATACGGACAGGTTAATTCACCCCTCCACTTT. Its translation is CASSGYGQVNSPLHF.

The genes are TRBV10-2 and TRBJ1-6; D gene ambiguous. Germline loops: CDR1 WSHSY, CDR2 SAAADI. The length of the CDR3 is 12 residues. With 5 bases removed from V and 7 bases from J, the gap between germline ends came to 6 bases. CDR3 sequence (DNA): TGCGCCAGCAGTAAACAGAATTCACCCCTCCACTTT. Protein product: CASSKQNSPLHF.

This clonotype occurred many times. The gene calls are TRBV10-2 and TRBJ2-1; 7 nucleotides match TRBD2. The CDR3 has 15 amino acids. V dropped 3 bases and J dropped 0; count of bases not matched to a gene: 2. Germline-derived CDR1 and CDR2 are WSHSY and SAAADI. CDR3 region: CASSDAGASYNEQFF. CDR3 nucleotides: TGCGCCAGCAGTGACGCGGGAGCCTCCTACAATGAGCAGTTCTTC.

The rearrangement uses TRBV5-4 and TRBJ2-7; 9 bases agree with TRBD1. V was pared by 4 bases and J by 4 bases, with 9 bases of the junction left unmatched. CDR1 SGHNT and CDR2 YYREEE come from the germline V gene (reference sequence). The length of the CDR3 is 15 residues. CDR3 amino acids: CASSLHRDREYEQYF. The CDR3 DNA is TGTGCCAGCAGCCTCCACCGGGACAGGGAGTACGAGCAGTACTTC.

This clonotype occurred many times. The chain couples TRBV7-6 to TRBJ2-2; D is ambiguous. CDR3 length: 14 residues. V gave up 4 bases and J gave up 6 bases, with 12 bases separating them. Germline V gene sequence: CDR1 SGHVS, CDR2 FNYEAQ. Here the CDR3 reads CASSSASMSGELFF. In DNA form, the CDR3 reads TGTGCCAGCAGCTCCGCCTCAATGTCCGGGGAGCTGTTTTTT.

The CDR3 DNA sequence: TGCGCCAGCAGCCAGACCCCCGGAGGCAGTAACTATGGCTACACCTTC. As protein: CASSQTPGGSNYGYTF. The chain couples TRBV4-1 to TRBJ1-2; D unresolved. The V end was cut by 3 bases, the J end by 1 base, with 15 bases between. The CDR3 extends over 16 amino acids. Germline V lookup: CDR1 MGHRA, CDR2 YSYEKL.

Ten or more counts support this clonotype. CDR3 in DNA: TGCAGTGCTCCTGGGCGGAACACCGGGGAGCTGTTTTTT. Translating gives CSAPGRNTGELFF. The chain links TRBV20-1 to TRBJ2-2, with unresolved D. V was pared by 5 bases and J by 1 base, with 8 bases between. Germline V gene data show CDR1 as DFQATT and CDR2 as SNEGSKA (reference sequence). The CDR3 sequence is 13 residues long.

This clonotype came up many times. This chain connects TRBV2 to TRBJ2-5; TRBD2 is a possible D gene (5 bases). Trimming removed 6 bases at V and 4 bases at J, with 27 bases between. The CDR3 has 18 amino acids. From germline, CDR1 is SNHLY and CDR2 FYNNEI. The CDR3 DNA follows: TGTGCCAGCAGAAAGAGCCCCAGCGGAAGGGCCGTTCGAGAGACCCAGTACTTC. Its translation is CASRKSPSGRAVRETQYF.

This clonotype was seen repeatedly, ten times or more. V and J are TRBV5-1 and TRBJ2-1, with TRBD1 matching over 11 bases. This CDR3 contains 14 residues. With 5 bases clipped from V and 8 bases from J, the junction kept 6 bases outside the gene matches. Germline assignment: CDR1 SGHRS and CDR2 YFSETQ. In DNA, the CDR3 is TGCGCCAGCAGGCAGGGACAGGGGGTGGATGAGCAGTTCTTC. Amino acid sequence: CASRQGQGVDEQFF.

V usage is TRBV20-1 and J usage is TRBJ1-5; perhaps TRBD1 as D (5 bases). The germline V gene has CDR1 DFQATT and CDR2 SNEGSKA (reference sequence). V shed 4 bases and J shed 0 bases, with 19 bases lying between them. This CDR3 has 17 residues. Here the CDR3 reads CSATRGGRSDSNQPQHF. CDR3 bases: TGCAGTGCTACCCGGGGGGGTCGGTCGGATAGCAATCAGCCCCAGCATTTT.

J is TRBJ2-1 and V is TRBV19; TRBD2 matches 10 bases. The ends lost 3 bases at V and 4 bases at J; junction bases unmatched: 3. The CDR3 is 15 amino acids. From germline, CDR1 is LNHDA and CDR2 SQIVND (reference sequence). The CDR3 nucleotides are TGTGCCAGTAGTATTACTAGCGGGACGTACAATGAGCAGTTCTTC. This encodes CASSITSGTYNEQFF.

This clonotype was seen only a few times. The V gene is TRBV19, the J gene TRBJ2-1; 9 bases match TRBD2. Germline assignment: CDR1 LNHDA and CDR2 SQIVND (reference sequence). This CDR3 is built from 14 residues. The V and J ends lost 5 bases and 9 bases, in that order; junction bases with no gene match: 8. CDR3 sequence reads: CASSPRLAEGEQFF. DNA of the CDR3: TGTGCCAGTAGTCCCCGACTAGCGGAAGGTGAGCAGTTCTTC. Full variable domain (rest looked up from reference TRBV19 and TRBJ2-1): DGGITQSPKYLFRKEGQNVTLSCEQNLNHDAMYWYRQDPGQGLRLIYYSQIVNDFQKGDIAEGYSVSREKKESFPLTVTSAQKNPTAFYLCASSPRLAEGEQFFGPGTRLTVL.

This clonotype was found many times. The gene calls are TRBV5-1 and TRBJ1-1; 8 bases are a match to TRBD1. The CDR3 runs 15 residues. The germline V gene encodes CDR1 SGHRS and CDR2 YFSETQ. V shed 3 bases, J shed 1 base, and the junction held 5 bases outside the gene matches. CDR3 bases: TGCGCCAGCAGCTCGGGACAGGTTACGAACACTGAAGCTTTCTTT. Translating gives CASSSGQVTNTEAFF.

This clonotype was detected many times. V gene TRBV3-1 combines with J gene TRBJ2-2; D unclear. The ends were cut back, 5 bases at V and 5 bases at J, with 12 bases in the middle. The CDR3 spans 14 residues. Looked up from germline, CDR1 is LGHDT and CDR2 is YNNKEL (reference sequence). The CDR3 reads CASSTHGKTGELFF. The CDR3 DNA follows: TGTGCCAGCAGCACGCACGGCAAGACCGGGGAGCTGTTTTTT.

This clonotype was counted only a few times. The J gene is TRBJ1-2, the V gene TRBV28; the match to TRBD1 covers 7 bases. Per the germline V gene, CDR1 is MDHEN and CDR2 is SYDVKM. This CDR3 has 14 amino acids. Trimming at V came to 6 bases and at J to 4 bases, leaving 8 bases not matched to a gene. The CDR3 loop is CASRTTGALYGYTF. The DNA of the CDR3 is TGTGCCAGCAGGACAACAGGGGCCCTCTATGGCTACACCTTC.

This clonotype was counted a few times. The chain recombines TRBV12-3 or TRBV12-4 with TRBJ2-1; a possible D gene is TRBD2 (5 bases). Trimming removed 9 bases from V and 0 bases from J, with 18 bases in between. This CDR3 is built from 16 residues. This CDR3 is CASGRGALSSYNEQFF. CDR3 in DNA: TGTGCCAGTGGTCGGGGTGCCCTGAGCTCCTACAATGAGCAGTTCTTC.

There are many counts of this clonotype. This chain links TRBV3-1 with TRBJ2-7; D possibly corresponds to TRBD1 (5 bases). The V end was cut by 9 bases, the J end by 3 bases, with 15 bases between. The CDR3 totals 13 residues. CDR1 is LGHDT and CDR2 is YNNKEL in the germline V gene (reference sequence). The CDR3 sequence is CASTYRLGYEQYF. The CDR3 nucleotides read TGTGCCAGTACATACAGGCTGGGCTACGAGCAGTACTTC.

This clonotype was observed a handful of times. The V and J genes are TRBV25-1 and TRBJ2-2; either TRBD1 or TRBD2 may supply D (5 bases each). CDR1 is MGHDK and CDR2 is SYGVNS in the germline V gene. Trimming left V 4 bases short and J 6 bases short, with 33 bases between. The CDR3 contains 21 residues. The CDR3 nucleotides are TGTGCCAGCAGTGGCCCGCCAAACCGGGACCTAAATAGGGACGGGGCCGGGGAGCTGTTTTTT. Amino acids: CASSGPPNRDLNRDGAGELFF.

This clonotype was seen at least ten times. The chain links TRBV30 to TRBJ1-6; the D gene is possibly TRBD1 (5 bases). The CDR3 covers 16 residues. CDR1 GTSNPN and CDR2 SVGIG come from the germline V gene (reference sequence). V lost 6 bases and J lost 0, with 15 bases in between. The CDR3 DNA sequence: TGTGCCTGCCCAAAAGGGGTCAACTCCTATAATTCACCCCTCCACTTT. Translation gives CACPKGVNSYNSPLHF.

This clonotype was recorded at least ten times. The chain uses TRBV20-1 and TRBJ1-1; no reliable D call. The CDR3 spans 16 residues. Germline assignment: CDR1 DFQATT and CDR2 SNEGSKA (reference sequence). V was pared by 0 bases and J by 0 bases, with 14 bases between. CDR3 residues: CSARDPLKDLNTEAFF. The CDR3 DNA sequence: TGCAGTGCTAGAGATCCCCTCAAAGACTTGAACACTGAAGCTTTCTTT.

This clonotype was seen ten or more times. The chain links TRBV18 to TRBJ2-1, with TRBD1 as a possible D gene (5 bases). The CDR3 spans 13 residues. Trimming removed 2 bases at V and 5 bases at J, with 7 bases between. CDR1 KGHSH and CDR2 LQKENI come from the germline V gene. The CDR3 DNA follows: TGTGCCAGCTCACCAGGGGCCCACAATGAGCAGTTCTTC. Its translation is CASSPGAHNEQFF.

In this sample, this clonotype turned up many times. The V call is TRBV2, the J call TRBJ2-7; 12 positions match TRBD2. CDR1 and CDR2 from the germline V gene are SNHLY and FYNNEI. The CDR3 consists of 15 residues. The V and J ends lost 4 bases and 2 bases, in that order; junction bases with no gene match: 3. DNA for the CDR3: TGTGCCAGCAGTGTGGGACTAGCGGGCCCCTACGAGCAGTACTTC. Amino acid sequence: CASSVGLAGPYEQYF. Full variable domain (outside the CDR3, taken from reference TRBV2 and TRBJ2-7): EPEVTQTPSHQVTQMGQEVILRCVPISNHLYFYWYRQILGQKVEFLVSFYNNEISEKSEIFDDQFSVERPDGSNFTLKIRSTKLEDSAMYFCASSVGLAGPYEQYFGPGTRLTVT.

The chain uses TRBV19 and TRBJ1-5; no reliable D call. The CDR3 covers 13 residues. The V and J ends lost 3 bases and 6 bases respectively, with 9 bases between them. Germline CDR1 is LNHDA and CDR2 is SQIVND (reference sequence). This CDR3 reads CASSMGPGQPQHF. The CDR3 region has the DNA TGTGCCAGTAGTATGGGCCCGGGTCAGCCCCAGCATTTT. Variable domain in full (rest from reference TRBV19 and TRBJ1-5): DGGITQSPKYLFRKEGQNVTLSCEQNLNHDAMYWYRQDPGQGLRLIYYSQIVNDFQKGDIAEGYSVSREKKESFPLTVTSAQKNPTAFYLCASSMGPGQPQHFGDGTRLSIL.

The gene calls are TRBV6-1 and TRBJ2-1; 8 bases map to TRBD2. The trim removed 6 bases at V and 7 bases at J, leaving 20 bases unmatched. Germline loops: CDR1 MNHNS, CDR2 SASEGT. CDR3 length: 18 amino acids. The CDR3 DNA reads TGTGCCAGCAGCCGCGACAAACTCCCGGGACTAGTTGGGAATGAGCAGTTCTTC. This translates into CASSRDKLPGLVGNEQFF.

This clonotype was seen a few times. V and J are TRBV12-3 or TRBV12-4 and TRBJ1-1; D call uncertain. This CDR3 is 14 amino acids long. Deletions cut 3 bases from V and 0 bases from J, with 8 bases between. Here the CDR3 DNA reads TGTGCCAGCAGTTTCCTTCAGGTGAACACTGAAGCTTTCTTT. This encodes CASSFLQVNTEAFF.

This chain joins TRBV28 and TRBJ2-5; D could derive from TRBD1 or TRBD2 (5 bases each). The CDR3 is 15 amino acids. The germline V gene has CDR1 MDHEN and CDR2 SYDVKM. V lost 4 bases and J lost 7, with 19 bases in between. The CDR3 protein is CASSSPTGTGGTQYF. The CDR3 bases are TGTGCCAGCAGTTCCCCTACCGGGACCGGAGGGACCCAGTACTTC. Together with reference TRBV28 and TRBJ2-5, the CDR3 gives the full variable domain: DVKVTQSSRYLVKRTGEKVFLECVQDMDHENMFWYRQDPGLGLRLIYFSYDVKMKEKGDIPEGYSVSREKKERFSLILESASTNQTSMYLCASSSPTGTGGTQYFGPGTRLLVL.